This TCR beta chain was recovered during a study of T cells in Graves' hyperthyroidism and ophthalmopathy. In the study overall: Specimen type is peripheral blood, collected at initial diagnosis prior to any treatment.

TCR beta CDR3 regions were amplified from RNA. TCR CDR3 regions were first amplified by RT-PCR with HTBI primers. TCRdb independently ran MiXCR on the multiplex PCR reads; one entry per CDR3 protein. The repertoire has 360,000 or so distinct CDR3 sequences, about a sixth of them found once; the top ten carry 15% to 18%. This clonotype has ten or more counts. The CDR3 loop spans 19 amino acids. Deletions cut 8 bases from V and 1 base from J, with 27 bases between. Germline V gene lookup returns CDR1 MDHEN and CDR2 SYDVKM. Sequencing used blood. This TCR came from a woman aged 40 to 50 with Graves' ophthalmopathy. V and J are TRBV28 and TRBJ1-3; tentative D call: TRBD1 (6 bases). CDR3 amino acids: CASHTVLGQPLSSGNTIYF. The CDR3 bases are TGTGCCAGCCATACCGTTCTGGGACAACCCCTCTCGTCTGGAAACACCATATATTTT.